Listed below are T cell receptor beta chains from one sample, sequenced in a study of a mutant IDH1 vaccine in newly diagnosed glioma. Which antigens these TCRs recognize remains unknown. Clones were read by immunoSEQ multiplex PCR, and TCRdb kept only the in-frame ones, dropping some. The sample has approximately 82,000 clones, approximately 85% seen once. Sequenced material: PBMCs, taken from a glioma patient whose treatment included an IDH1 peptide vaccine. These receptors all come from a man aged 25 to 40 with glioma. Some clones in this sample may be carry-over from other donors' samples. CDR3s include the opening cysteine and the closing phenylalanine or tryptophan. Each record gives: clone size, D gene, J gene, V gene, CDR3 DNA, CDR3 protein. D genes are given only for firm matches. Only part of the rows carry a size: once, few, many, or a class if the clone is expanded.

>-|-|TRBJ1-2|TRBV30
TGTGCCTGGAGTGAGGGGCTCTATGGCTACACCTTC
CAWSEGLYGYTF
>-|-|TRBJ1-6|TRBV6-4
TGTGCCAGCACCCTCTTCCCACCCCTCCACTTT
CASTLFPPLHF
>once|-|TRBJ1-5|TRBV2
TGTGCCAGCACCGACCCGGGTGGGAACAATCAGCCCCAGCATTTT
CASTDPGGNNQPQHF
>-|TRBD2|TRBJ2-7|TRBV11-2
TGTGCCAGCAGCCACCCGGGACTAGCGGGATCCTACGAGCAGTACTTC
CASSHPGLAGSYEQYF
>-|TRBD1|TRBJ1-1|TRBV2
TGTGCCAGCACCGGGACAGTGAACACTGAAGCTTTCTTT
CASTGTVNTEAFF
>-|-|TRBJ1-4|TRBV5-4
TGTGCCAGCAGCTTGAAACAGGCGGGTGAAAAACTGTTTTTT
CASSLKQAGEKLFF
>few|-|TRBJ1-1|TRBV5-6
TGTGCCAGCAGCTTGAGGGTGCACACTGAAGCTTTCTTT
CASSLRVHTEAFF
>-|-|TRBJ2-7|TRBV7-9
TGTGCCAGCAGCTTAGTAGCGGATTCCTACGAGCAGTACTTC
CASSLVADSYEQYF
>-|-|TRBJ2-2|TRBV2
TGTGCCAGCAAGGGGGGAGGGGCAATCCCCAACACCGGGGAGCTGTTTTTT
CASKGGGAIPNTGELFF
>-|-|TRBJ2-2|TRBV4-3
TGCGCCAGCAGCCAAGATGTACAGCCCACGGCCGGGGAGCTGTTTTTT
CASSQDVQPTAGELFF
>once|TRBD2|TRBJ2-3|TRBV4-1
TGCGCCAGCAGCCAAATTGGGCTGACTAGCGGGGGCACAGATACGCAGTATTTT
CASSQIGLTSGGTDTQYF
>-|TRBD1|TRBJ1-6|TRBV27
TGTGCCAGCAGTGTATCAAGGGGGCGCAATTATAATTCACCCCTCCACTTT
CASSVSRGRNYNSPLHF
>-|TRBD1|TRBJ2-5|TRBV13
TGTGCCAGCAGCCCCGGGACAGGATCACAAGAGACCCAGTACTTC
CASSPGTGSQETQYF
>-|TRBD1|TRBJ1-3|TRBV5-4
TGTGCCAGCAGCTTCGGTGGCAGGGGGCAGTACTCTGGAAACACCATATATTTT
CASSFGGRGQYSGNTIYF
>-|TRBD1|TRBJ2-7|TRBV5-1
TGCGCCAGCAGCTCGACAGGGGTTCCCGAGCAGTACTTC
CASSSTGVPEQYF
>-|-|TRBJ1-1|TRBV28
TGTGCCAGCAGTCCGTTCGGCACAGACGGTTTCCCTGAAGCTTTCTTT
CASSPFGTDGFPEAFF
>-|-|TRBJ2-7|TRBV7-2
TGTGCCAGCAGCCGAGGGGCGGGGAACTCCTACGAGCAGTACTTC
CASSRGAGNSYEQYF
>-|-|TRBJ1-5|TRBV4-3
TGCGCCAGCAGCCAAGATTGGGGCAGCAATCAGCCCCAGCATTTT
CASSQDWGSNQPQHF
>once|-|TRBJ2-7|TRBV19
TGTGCCAGTAGTATTGGACACTACACCTACGAGCAGTACTTC
CASSIGHYTYEQYF
>-|-|TRBJ1-1|TRBV11-2
TGTGCCAGCAGCTTAGACGGGGGAATGAACACTGAAGCTTTCTTT
CASSLDGGMNTEAFF
>-|TRBD1|TRBJ1-5|TRBV30
TGTGCCTGGAGTGGGACAGGGAAACAGCCCCAGCATTTT
CAWSGTGKQPQHF
>-|-|TRBJ2-7|TRBV6-1
TGTGCCAGCACGGACAGCTACTACGAGCAGTACTTC
CASTDSYYEQYF
>-|-|TRBJ1-6|TRBV27
TGTGCCAGCAGGGCGGGGCAGGCTCTTGGCCCCCTCCACTTT
CASRAGQALGPLHF
>-|-|TRBJ2-1|TRBV7-6
TGTGCCAGCAGCCGCGACGACTTTGGACAGTTCAGCTCCTACAATGAGCAGTTCTTC
CASSRDDFGQFSSYNEQFF
>-|TRBD1|TRBJ1-1|TRBV2
TGTGCCAGCAGTGAAGGGGCAGGGGGCTTCGCTGAAGCTTTCTTT
CASSEGAGGFAEAFF
>-|-|TRBJ1-1|TRBV30
TGTGCCTGGAGTGTAGGAACCTTGGACACTGAAGCTTTCTTT
CAWSVGTLDTEAFF
>-|TRBD2|TRBJ2-3|TRBV9
TGTGCCAGCAGCGTAGGGGTTAGCGGGGGGTACCTCACAGATACGCAGTATTTT
CASSVGVSGGYLTDTQYF
>-|-|TRBJ2-7|TRBV19
TGTGCCAGTAGAAAGACGCTAAGCTCCTACGAGCAGTACTTC
CASRKTLSSYEQYF
>-|-|TRBJ1-1|TRBV28
TGTGCCAGCAGGCTCCTCAGGGAGGAAGCTTTCTTT
CASRLLREEAFF
>-|TRBD1|TRBJ1-1|TRBV5-1
TGCGCCAGCAGCAACAAGGGGGCTGATGAAGCTTTCTTT
CASSNKGADEAFF
>-|-|TRBJ1-2|TRBV28
TGTGCCAGCAGTTTAGCTAGGGATGGCTACACCTTC
CASSLARDGYTF
>-|TRBD1|TRBJ1-2|TRBV27
TGTGCCAGCAGTTCAGACCGGACAGGGGGGTCTGGCTACACCTTC
CASSSDRTGGSGYTF